The 27 T cell receptor beta chains in this list originate from one sample, sequenced in a study of blood T cell repertoires in COVID-19. Libraries were prepared by immunoSEQ multiplex PCR; TCRdb keeps only in-frame clonotypes and omits some of them. The table includes some 200,000 clones, less than 90% detected once. Material for sequencing was peripheral blood. The source of these receptors is a woman older than 75 with COVID-19, enrolled during active disease.

The rearrangement uses TRBV3-1 (or the pseudogene TRBV3-2) and TRBJ2-1, with D hard to call. Germline V lookup: CDR1 LGHDT, CDR2 YNNKEL (reference sequence). This CDR3 has 15 amino acids. Trimming left V 0 bases short and J 0 bases short, with 6 bases between. The CDR3: CASSQEAGSYNEQFF. The CDR3 nucleotides are TGTGCCAGCAGCCAAGAAGCTGGCTCCTACAATGAGCAGTTCTTC.

In DNA form, the CDR3 reads TGCGCCAGCAGCCAAGATGATCGAGGGGGAAGGAGGAATTCACCCCTCCACTTT. The encoded protein is CASSQDDRGGRRNSPLHF. V and J are TRBV4-1 and TRBJ1-6, with D maybe TRBD1 (6 bases). The CDR3 is 18 residues long. Between the trimmed V and J ends, which lost 0 bases and 7 bases, there was a span of 19 bases. In germline, CDR1 is MGHRA, CDR2 YSYEKL.

The V call is TRBV9, the J call TRBJ1-2; 9 bases are a match to TRBD1. The CDR3 consists of 16 residues. Looked up from germline, CDR1 is SGDLS and CDR2 is YYNGEE. V dropped 5 bases and J dropped 0; count of bases not matched to a gene: 8. This CDR3 reads CASSSGTGRPNYGYTF. The CDR3 DNA follows: TGTGCCAGCAGTTCCGGGACAGGGCGACCTAACTATGGCTACACCTTC.

This rearrangement joins TRBV5-1 to TRBJ2-1, with 7 bases aligning to TRBD1. Germline lookup yields CDR1 SGHRS and CDR2 YFSETQ. V shed 0 bases, J shed 10 bases, and the junction held 10 bases outside the gene matches. The CDR3 is 15 amino acids. CDR3 sequence (DNA): TGCGCCAGCAGCTTGGAGGGGGCGAATGTCGGGGAGCAGTTCTTC. Protein: CASSLEGANVGEQFF.

The V call is TRBV29-1, the J call TRBJ1-6; TRBD1 aligns across 8 bases. CDR3 length equals 13 residues. Germline V lookup: CDR1 SQVTM, CDR2 ANQGSEA. Trimming removed 4 bases from V and 9 bases from J; junction bases left unmatched: 5. The CDR3, as DNA: TGCAGCGTTGGAACAGGGGGAGGTTCACCCCTCCACTTT. Its translation: CSVGTGGGSPLHF.

The chain has TRBV28 and TRBJ2-7; tentatively, D is TRBD2 (6 bases). CDR1 and CDR2 from the germline V gene are MDHEN and SYDVKM. V lost 1 base and J 2 bases, leaving 9 bases between the germline ends. The CDR3 has 14 amino acids. The CDR3: CASSLSGVTYEQYF. The CDR3 DNA is TGTGCCAGCAGTTTATCGGGGGTTACCTACGAGCAGTACTTC.

V usage is TRBV19 and J usage is TRBJ1-2, with a tentative D call TRBD1 (5 bases). CDR3 length: 13 amino acids. Germline-derived CDR1 and CDR2 are LNHDA and SQIVND (reference sequence). The V end lost 7 bases, the J end lost 2 bases, and 11 bases lay between the germline ends. The CDR3 region is CASTARGNYGYTF. As DNA, the CDR3 is TGTGCCAGTACCGCCCGGGGGAACTATGGCTACACCTTC.

The chain joins TRBV10-3 to TRBJ2-1; tentative D call: TRBD1 (6 bases). CDR3 length equals 13 residues. Trimming took off 7 bases at V and 1 base at J, with 8 bases between the two ends. Germline CDR1 and CDR2: ENHRY and SYGVKD. The CDR3 here is CAITGQSYNEQFF. DNA of the CDR3: TGTGCCATCACAGGACAGTCCTACAATGAGCAGTTCTTC.

This clone was counted between two and nine times. The chain joins TRBV6-5 to TRBJ2-7; 8 positions agree with TRBD1. Losses at the gene ends were 6 bases for V and 2 bases for J; bases not matched to a gene: 9. The CDR3 runs 15 residues. Germline V gene lookup returns CDR1 MNHEY and CDR2 SVGAGI. CDR3 DNA: TGTGCCAGCAGCTGGACAGGGCATCCCGCCTACGAGCAGTACTTC. The encoded protein is CASSWTGHPAYEQYF.

The gene calls are TRBV27 and TRBJ2-1; possibly TRBD1 for D (6 bases). V was trimmed by 3 bases and J by 2 bases, leaving 11 bases between them. This CDR3 contains 15 residues. The V gene's germline CDR1 is MNHEY and CDR2 SMNVEV (reference sequence). This CDR3 reads CASSLQGTPYNEQFF. CDR3 DNA: TGTGCCAGCAGTTTGCAGGGGACGCCCTACAATGAGCAGTTCTTC.

The chain carries TRBV6-4 and TRBJ1-5; TRBD1 might be the D (5 bases). Trimming took off 6 bases at V and 7 bases at J, with 16 bases between the two ends. CDR1 and CDR2 from the germline V gene are MRHNA and SNTAGT. The CDR3 totals 14 residues. This CDR3 is CASSDTGGGQPQHF. CDR3 nucleotides: TGTGCCAGCAGCGATACTGGGGGAGGACAGCCCCAGCATTTT.

V is TRBV6-5 and J is TRBJ1-2; D remains unclear. The CDR3 runs to 12 residues. V gave up 6 bases and J gave up 8 bases, with 13 bases separating them. Per germline, CDR1 MNHEY and CDR2 SVGAGI. As DNA, the CDR3 is TGTGCCAGCAGGGTGGGCACGCTGGGCTACACCTTC. This translates into CASRVGTLGYTF.

Here the CDR3 DNA reads TGCGCCAGCAGCACTACCGGTCTACTGGGTGAAGCTTTCTTT. This sequence encodes CASSTTGLLGEAFF. The chain joins TRBV5-1 to TRBJ1-1, with no clear D. The germline V gene encodes CDR1 SGHRS and CDR2 YFSETQ. CDR3 length equals 14 residues. V was pared by 4 bases and J by 7 bases, with 17 bases between.

The rearrangement uses TRBV27 and TRBJ2-1, with D possibly matching TRBD1 (5 bases). The CDR3 length is 17 residues. Germline V gene lookup returns CDR1 MNHEY and CDR2 SMNVEV (reference sequence). V shed 5 bases and J shed 5 bases, with 22 bases lying between them. The DNA of the CDR3 is TGTGCCAGCAGTCACACCCCGCAGGGCGTTAAGAACAATGAGCAGTTCTTC. Protein sequence: CASSHTPQGVKNNEQFF.

The chain recombines TRBV19 with TRBJ1-5, with a possible D match to TRBD1 (6 bases). This CDR3 spans 12 amino acids. Trimming cost V 6 bases and J 7 bases, with 10 bases left between them. CDR1 and CDR2 (germline): LNHDA, SQIVND (reference sequence). Written as DNA, the CDR3 is TGTGCCAGTAGGGGGGGGCAACAGCCCCAGCATTTT. Translating gives CASRGGQQPQHF.

The V call is TRBV3-1 (or the pseudogene TRBV3-2), the J call TRBJ2-5; 8 nucleotides align to TRBD2. The CDR3 runs 18 residues. The V gene's germline CDR1 is LGHDT and CDR2 YNNKEL (reference sequence). Germline trimming cut 1 base from V and 3 bases from J; bases unmatched to any gene: 13. The CDR3 DNA reads TGTGCCAGCAGCCAAGCTCCGAGAAGGACTAGCCGGAAAGAGACCCAGTACTTC. Translated, it gives CASSQAPRRTSRKETQYF.

The chain links TRBV3-1 (or the pseudogene TRBV3-2) to TRBJ1-2; D not certain. Germline V gives CDR1 LGHDT, CDR2 YNNKEL (reference sequence). Trimming took 4 bases from V and 2 from J, leaving 5 bases between them. This CDR3 spans 12 amino acids. CDR3 nucleotide sequence: TGTGCCAGCAGCCCCGGGAACTATGGCTACACCTTC. Amino acids: CASSPGNYGYTF.

This rearrangement joins TRBV5-5 to TRBJ2-1; D may be TRBD1 (5 bases). This CDR3 comprises 16 residues. The ends were cut back, 0 bases at V and 0 bases at J, with 10 bases in the middle. Germline V gives CDR1 SGHKS, CDR2 YYEKEE (reference sequence). The CDR3 is CASSLVVQGSYNEQFF. CDR3 nucleotides: TGTGCCAGCAGCTTGGTTGTTCAGGGCTCCTACAATGAGCAGTTCTTC.

This clone was seen a handful of times. The V gene is TRBV18, the J gene TRBJ1-4; D is possibly TRBD1 (6 bases). Trimming left V 8 bases short and J 8 bases short, with 15 bases between. Germline CDR1 and CDR2: KGHSH and LQKENI. This CDR3 comprises 13 residues. The CDR3 DNA reads TGTGCCAGCGCCCAGGGGTTGAACGAAAAACTGTTTTTT. Protein: CASAQGLNEKLFF.

This clone has just a few counts. The chain carries TRBV19 and TRBJ1-5; tentatively, D is TRBD1 (6 bases). Germline values: CDR1 LNHDA, CDR2 SQIVND (reference sequence). The V gene lost 3 bases and the J gene lost 5 bases, with 14 bases spanning the gap. This CDR3 is built from 15 residues. The CDR3, as DNA: TGTGCCAGTAGTATCGAAACAGGGCTTCATCAGCCCCAGCATTTT. This translates into CASSIETGLHQPQHF.

This rearrangement joins TRBV3-1 (or the pseudogene TRBV3-2) to TRBJ1-3; D gene uncertain. V was trimmed by 4 bases and J by 0 bases, leaving 10 bases between them. The CDR3 has 15 residues. The germline V gene encodes CDR1 LGHDT and CDR2 YNNKEL (reference sequence). The CDR3 DNA follows: TGTGCCAGCAGCCCCGGTGGGAGCTCTGGAAACACCATATATTTT. Protein: CASSPGGSSGNTIYF.

This clone came up a few times. This chain links TRBV5-4 with TRBJ1-1; TRBD1 aligns across 8 bases. The CDR3 sequence is 15 residues long. Germline CDR1 and CDR2: SGHNT and YYREEE (reference sequence). The ends lost 0 bases at V and 5 bases at J; junction bases unmatched: 6. In DNA form, the CDR3 reads TGTGCCAGCAGCTTGGCCTACAGGGGGAATACTGAAGCTTTCTTT. Translated: CASSLAYRGNTEAFF.

This chain connects TRBV11-2 to TRBJ2-5, with TRBD1 matching 8 bases. This CDR3 comprises 15 residues. The V and J ends lost 5 bases and 4 bases, in that order; junction bases with no gene match: 9. Germline V lookup: CDR1 SGHAT, CDR2 FQNNGV. The CDR3 loop is CASSHGQGGRETQYF. In nucleotides, the CDR3 is TGTGCCAGCAGCCACGGACAGGGTGGACGAGAGACCCAGTACTTC.

The table lists this clone with a count of one. This chain uses TRBV7-2 with TRBJ2-5; D ambiguous. In germline, CDR1 is SGHTA, CDR2 FQGNSA. V was trimmed by 3 bases and J by 6 bases, leaving 11 bases between them. The CDR3 loop spans 13 amino acids. For the CDR3, the DNA is TGTGCCAGCAGCTTGCCCTACAGCAAGACCCAGTACTTC. It translates to CASSLPYSKTQYF.

The chain recombines TRBV6-2 or TRBV6-3 with TRBJ2-1, with 10 bases lining up with TRBD2. Trimming at V came to 4 bases and at J to 5 bases, leaving 5 bases not matched to a gene. Germline V gene sequence: CDR1 MNHEY, CDR2 SVGEGT. The length of the CDR3 is 15 residues. CDR3 nucleotides: TGTGCCAGCAGTTCCCAAGCGGGGGGGAACAATGAGCAGTTCTTC. Protein product: CASSSQAGGNNEQFF.

The chain joins TRBV2 to TRBJ1-6, with TRBD1 identical over 7 bases. The length of the CDR3 is 17 residues. V dropped 3 bases and J dropped 5; count of bases not matched to a gene: 10. Germline V gives CDR1 SNHLY, CDR2 FYNNEI. In nucleotides, the CDR3 is TGTGCCAGCAGTGAGATCTTGGACAGGAGTAATAATTCACCCCTCCACTTT. Amino acid sequence: CASSEILDRSNNSPLHF.

V is TRBV5-4 and J is TRBJ1-4; 8 bases are a match to TRBD1. V lost 3 bases to trimming and J lost 4 bases; unmatched junction nucleotides: 5. Germline CDR1 is SGHNT and CDR2 is YYREEE (reference sequence). This CDR3 has 15 amino acids. The CDR3 sequence: CASSSRTGNNEKLFF. CDR3 coding DNA: TGTGCCAGCAGCTCAAGGACAGGGAATAATGAAAAACTGTTTTTT.